This T cell receptor (beta chain) was identified during a study of T cell clones after liver transplantation. Study-level background: TCRbeta sequencing after a pre-transplant mixed lymphocyte reaction identified graft-donor-reactive clones, later tracked in post-transplant blood. Apart from a few HCV-positive recipients, transplants were for non-autoimmune, non-viral reasons.

The V and J ends lost 5 bases and 7 bases respectively, with 11 bases between them. The CDR3 is 13 residues long. Germline CDR1 and CDR2: LNHNV and YYDKDF (reference sequence). General study results and limits: Post-transplant, graft-donor-reactive CD4 TCRbeta sequences in blood dropped significantly in most of the 8 subjects. Post-transplant time points were not standardized, so conclusions are preliminary.

This clone was found a few times. Its antigen is unknown. Here immunoSEQ multiplex PCR was the method, and the copy in TCRdb shows in-frame clones only, minus some. The sample yields about 99,000 clones, around four fifths seen once. This receptor was identified in a human donor who received a liver transplant. Sequencing used CD4+ T cells from blood, obtained before liver transplant. J is TRBJ1-4 and V is TRBV15; D ambiguous. For the CDR3, the DNA is TGTGCCACCAGCCCCAGAGCCGGTGAAAAACTGTTTTTT. This translates into CATSPRAGEKLFF.